The 24 T cell receptor beta chains below come from one sample, sequenced in a study of CD8+CD57+ T cells in acquired aplastic anemia (dated by TCRdb to 2017 to 2018). Sequencing was carried out with an Illumina HiSeq 2000. Genomic DNA served as template for TCR beta VDJ combination and CDR3 sequence profiling. TCRdb applied fastp at Q25 and MiXCR to the public reads, then kept only in-frame beta chains. Rows are combined by CDR3 protein, so each entry shows the most common genes and DNA. This sample gives more than 200,000 distinct CDR3 sequences in total; approximately 51% of them show up just once. The ten largest clones capture about 20% of the sample. Flow cytometry had shown CD8+CD57+ cell expansion in the patients selected for sequencing. The material sequenced was sorted CD4+, CD8+, or CD8+CD57+ T cells (not recorded which) from PBMCs. These receptors came from a human donor with aplastic anemia.

In its sample, this clonotype was seen a few times. Here the CDR3 reads CSASRLAEYYEQYF. Written as DNA, the CDR3 is TGCAGTGCCTCACGACTAGCGGAATACTACGAGCAGTACTTC. The V and J genes are TRBV20-1 and TRBJ2-7, with TRBD2 identical over 9 bases. Germline-derived CDR1 and CDR2 are DFQATT and SNEGSKA (reference sequence). V shed 6 bases and J 3 bases; nucleotides not matched to a gene: 9. The CDR3 is 14 amino acids.

This clonotype came up once. The J gene is TRBJ2-7, the V gene TRBV20-1; D gene uncertain. CDR1 DFQATT and CDR2 SNEGSKA come from the germline V gene (reference sequence). The CDR3 is 11 amino acids. V was cut by 6 bases and J by 8 bases, with 14 bases left in between. The CDR3 region is CSAEVATKQYF. The CDR3 DNA is TGCAGTGCCGAGGTGGCTACGAAGCAGTACTTC.

This clonotype was recorded once. V and J are TRBV11-2 and TRBJ2-3, with a tentative D call TRBD1 (5 bases). Per the germline V gene, CDR1 is SGHAT and CDR2 is FQNNGV. Trimming removed 1 base at V and 5 bases at J, with 16 bases between. The CDR3 consists of 16 residues. CDR3: CASSLVSAGRQDTQYF. In DNA form, the CDR3 reads TGTGCCAGCAGCTTAGTATCTGCAGGGCGGCAAGATACGCAGTATTTT.

The chain is built from TRBV24-1 and TRBJ2-3, with 10 bases fitting TRBD2. CDR1 KGHDR and CDR2 SFDVKD come from the germline V gene. The CDR3 covers 16 residues. J lost 0 bases, V lost 3 bases, and 2 bases had no gene match. In DNA form, the CDR3 reads TGTGCCACCAGTGATGGACTAGCGGCTAGCACAGATACGCAGTATTTT. This encodes CATSDGLAASTDTQYF.

On this clonotype: The conserved final phenylalanine or tryptophan is absent from the CDR3, which likely points to a read error. The rearrangement joins TRBV5-5 to TRBJ2-3, with 16 bases fitting TRBD2. V trimming: 3 bases; J trimming: 1 base; junction bases outside the gene matches: 11. Germline lookup yields CDR1 SGHKS and CDR2 YYEKEE (reference sequence). CDR3 length: 20 amino acids. The DNA of the CDR3 is TGTGCCAGCAGCTCCACGGGGGGACTAGCGGGGGGGCCTCGCACAGATACGCAGTATCTT. Translated: CASSSTGGLAGGPRTDTQYL.

This clonotype was observed many times. The chain has TRBV20-1 and TRBJ1-5; TRBD1 matches at 7 bases. Losses at the gene ends were 3 bases for V and 2 bases for J; bases not matched to a gene: 4. The germline gives CDR1 DFQATT, CDR2 SNEGSKA (reference sequence). CDR3 length: 14 residues. In DNA form, the CDR3 reads TGCAGTGCTAGGGACACAGGGGGCAATCAGCCCCAGCATTTT. This codes for CSARDTGGNQPQHF.

V and J are TRBV11-2 and TRBJ2-7; perhaps TRBD1 as D (8 bases). The CDR3 has 12 amino acids. The germline V gene encodes CDR1 SGHAT and CDR2 FQNNGV. The ends were cut back, 10 bases at V and 7 bases at J, with 17 bases in the middle. The CDR3 bases are TGTGCCACGCCACAGGGGGGGGAAGAGCAGTACTTC. Its protein is CATPQGGEEQYF.

V is TRBV10-1 and J is TRBJ1-5; D uncertain. V gave up 8 bases and J gave up 3 bases, with 11 bases separating them. Germline V gene data show CDR1 as WNHNN and CDR2 as SYGVQD (reference sequence). The CDR3 has 13 residues. The CDR3 is CASPGRYNQPQHF. The DNA for the CDR3 is TGCGCCAGCCCGGGGAGGTACAATCAGCCCCAGCATTTT.

This clonotype appeared many times. This chain uses TRBV19 with TRBJ1-1; 9 bases map to TRBD1. The CDR3 contains 17 residues. The V gene end was trimmed by 5 bases and the J gene end by 5 bases; junction bases not matched to a gene: 15. In germline, CDR1 is LNHDA, CDR2 SQIVND (reference sequence). The CDR3 region is CASSPFPPRDRVTEAFF. CDR3 DNA sequence: TGTGCCAGTAGTCCCTTCCCCCCCCGGGACAGGGTGACTGAAGCTTTCTTT. The full variable domain, rest sourced from reference TRBV19 and TRBJ1-1, is DGGITQSPKYLFRKEGQNVTLSCEQNLNHDAMYWYRQDPGQGLRLIYYSQIVNDFQKGDIAEGYSVSREKKESFPLTVTSAQKNPTAFYLCASSPFPPRDRVTEAFFGQGTRLTVV.

This clonotype was recorded many times. The chain carries TRBV29-1 and TRBJ1-5; the match to TRBD1 covers 10 bases. V trimming: 6 bases; J trimming: 6 bases; junction bases outside the gene matches: 8. Germline V CDR1 and CDR2: SQVTM, ANQGSEA. This CDR3 is 14 amino acids long. CDR3 nucleotide sequence: TGCAGCGTGGGGACAGGGGAAAAAGGTCAGCCCCAGCATTTT. Translating it yields CSVGTGEKGQPQHF.

Remarks on this clonotype: A read error may be the cause here, since a much bigger clone is one base away. The V and J genes are TRBV6-4 and TRBJ1-1, with a tentative D call TRBD1 (6 bases). There are 15 residues in the CDR3. Germline-derived CDR1 and CDR2 are MRHNA and SNTAGT. The CDR3 protein is CAGSDEGGGRTEAFF. As DNA, the CDR3 is TGTGCCGGCAGTGACGAGGGGGGGGGACGGACTGAAGCTTTCTTT.

Only one count was recorded for this clonotype. The chain carries TRBV4-1 and TRBJ2-7; 9 nucleotides line up with TRBD1. The germline V gene has CDR1 MGHRA and CDR2 YSYEKL. Trimming at V came to 3 bases and at J to 3 bases, leaving 3 bases not matched to a gene. This CDR3 has 14 residues. In nucleotides, the CDR3 is TGCGCCAGCAGCCATACGGGACAGGGCTACGAGCAGTACTTC. Translating gives CASSHTGQGYEQYF.

Many counts were recorded for this clonotype. The chain is built from TRBV5-6 and TRBJ2-6; 8 positions match TRBD1. Trimming removed 5 bases from V and 4 bases from J; junction bases left unmatched: 5. CDR1 SGHDT and CDR2 YYEEEE come from the germline V gene. The CDR3 spans 15 residues. For the CDR3, the DNA is TGTGCCAGCAGGCAGGACAGGGTCGGGGCCAACGTCCTGACTTTC. It yields the protein CASRQDRVGANVLTF.

This rearrangement joins TRBV29-1 to TRBJ1-2; D may be TRBD1 (5 bases). Germline CDR1 SQVTM, CDR2 ANQGSEA. V lost 3 bases, J lost 8 bases, and 19 bases lay in between. This CDR3 has 14 residues. CDR3 nucleotides: TGCAGCGTTGAGGACCTGCCCCAGCGACAGGGCTACACCTTC. Encoded protein: CSVEDLPQRQGYTF.

This clonotype was detected ten times or more. The chain uses TRBV28 and TRBJ1-5, with D unclear. Trimming removed 10 bases at V and 4 bases at J, with 11 bases between. Germline CDR1 reads MDHEN; CDR2 reads SYDVKM. The CDR3 is 12 residues long. CDR3 region: CATEWGNQPQHF. The DNA for the CDR3 is TGTGCCACCGAGTGGGGTAATCAGCCCCAGCATTTT.

This clonotype showed up many times. V gene TRBV6-1 combines with J gene TRBJ2-3, with TRBD1 matching 8 bases. This CDR3 spans 12 amino acids. Germline V gene data show CDR1 as MNHNS and CDR2 as SASEGT. Trimming took 5 bases from V and 6 from J; bases not matched to a gene: 1. Written as DNA, the CDR3 is TGTGCCAGCAGTAGACAGGGGGATACGCAGTATTTT. Its protein product is CASSRQGDTQYF.

The chain joins TRBV7-9 to TRBJ1-2; D gene uncertain. Looked up from germline, CDR1 is SEHNR and CDR2 is FQNEAQ (reference sequence). CDR3 length: 13 amino acids. V was pared by 5 bases and J by 5 bases, with 12 bases between. The CDR3 loop reads CASSVTSYYGYTF. The CDR3 region has the DNA TGTGCCAGCAGCGTTACAAGTTATTATGGCTACACCTTC.

This clonotype was counted ten times or more. V is TRBV2 and J is TRBJ1-2; D call uncertain. Germline values: CDR1 SNHLY, CDR2 FYNNEI. There are 11 residues in the CDR3. V lost 6 bases and J lost 8, with 10 bases in between. The CDR3 DNA follows: TGTGCCAGCAGCCCCCTCTTAGGCTACACCTTC. The encoded protein is CASSPLLGYTF.

This clonotype was recorded many times. The chain joins TRBV28 to TRBJ2-7; the match to TRBD1 covers 11 bases. Trimming removed 7 bases from V and 3 bases from J; junction bases left unmatched: 8. Germline-derived CDR1 and CDR2 are MDHEN and SYDVKM. The CDR3 loop spans 15 amino acids. Here the CDR3 reads CASMAPGQGVYEQYF. CDR3 nucleotides: TGTGCCAGCATGGCGCCGGGACAGGGGGTCTACGAGCAGTACTTC.

J is TRBJ1-2 and V is TRBV11-2, with TRBD1 matching 7 bases. The trim removed 5 bases at V and 6 bases at J, leaving 9 bases unmatched. This CDR3 comprises 14 residues. CDR1 is SGHAT and CDR2 is FQNNGV in the germline V gene. The CDR3 DNA is TGTGCCAGCAGCCCTCGCTTGACAGGGAATGGCTACACCTTC. The encoded protein is CASSPRLTGNGYTF.

The V and J genes are TRBV6-6 and TRBJ2-1; D is tentatively TRBD1 or TRBD2 (5 bases each). This CDR3 contains 18 residues. The V gene's germline CDR1 is MNHNY and CDR2 SVGAGI (reference sequence). Trimming cost V 0 bases and J 0 bases, with 15 bases left between them. DNA for the CDR3: TGTGCCAGCAGTTACTCGGAGGACACCCCAAGCTCCTACAATGAGCAGTTCTTC. This sequence encodes CASSYSEDTPSSYNEQFF.

The chain employs TRBV18 and TRBJ1-1; 7 bases are shared with TRBD1. J gave up 2 bases and V 3 bases, and 9 bases lay outside the gene matches. CDR1 KGHSH and CDR2 LQKENI come from the germline V gene. This CDR3 is 16 amino acids long. The CDR3 DNA reads TGTGCCAGCTCACCGGTTACAGGGGTGAGCAACACTGAAGCTTTCTTT. It translates to CASSPVTGVSNTEAFF.

This clonotype was observed at least ten times. The V and J genes are TRBV20-1 and TRBJ2-1; TRBD2 is a possible D gene (5 bases). The germline CDR1 and CDR2 sequences are DFQATT and SNEGSKA (reference sequence). Trimming removed 7 bases at V and 10 bases at J, with 11 bases between. The length of the CDR3 is 10 residues. The CDR3 spells CSGRLLEQFF. Written as DNA, the CDR3 is TGCAGTGGGAGACTATTGGAGCAGTTCTTC.

The CDR3, as DNA: TGTGCCACCAGTGACCGGAGACAGGGGGCACCCTTTTACAAGCAGTACTTC. Translating gives CATSDRRQGAPFYKQYF. This chain uses TRBV24-1 with TRBJ2-7, with 10 bases that match TRBD1. Germline V lookup: CDR1 KGHDR, CDR2 SFDVKD. Germline trimming cut 4 bases from V and 8 bases from J; bases unmatched to any gene: 16. The CDR3 totals 17 residues.